These 27 T cell receptor beta chains originate from one sample sequenced in a study of T-cell memory formation after mild COVID-19. Each CDR3 protein gets one entry after TCRdb re-called the 5' RACE reads with MiXCR. Here the sample spans 100,000 to 150,000 distinct CDR3 sequences, about 6.5% being singletons. The source material was PBMCs or a T cell subset sorted from them (not recorded which). These receptors were collected from an adult woman who had mild COVID-19 (a few samples of this study predate the infection). Cell type and time point are not known.

This clonotype was found a few times. This chain links TRBV7-2 with TRBJ1-4; D is possibly TRBD1 (5 bases). The CDR3 extends over 15 amino acids. The ends were cut back, 1 base at V and 7 bases at J, with 13 bases in the middle. The germline V gene encodes CDR1 SGHTA and CDR2 FQGNSA. The CDR3 sequence: CASSLGTWGGEKLFF. The CDR3 coding sequence is TGTGCCAGCAGCTTAGGGACCTGGGGCGGTGAAAAACTGTTTTTT.

This clonotype was observed a handful of times. V and J are TRBV20-1 and TRBJ2-1, with D possibly called TRBD1 or TRBD2 (5 bases each). V was cut by 4 bases and J by 0 bases, with 16 bases left in between. In germline, CDR1 is DFQATT, CDR2 SNEGSKA (reference sequence). CDR3 length equals 16 residues. The CDR3: CSATTMGRYSYNEQFF. CDR3 in DNA: TGCAGTGCTACAACTATGGGACGGTACTCCTACAATGAGCAGTTCTTC.

The V call is TRBV27, the J call TRBJ2-5; 11 bases are a match to TRBD2. The germline gives CDR1 MNHEY, CDR2 SMNVEV (reference sequence). Trimming cost V 6 bases and J 5 bases; bases outside gene matches: 11. This CDR3 has 16 amino acids. The CDR3 loop reads CASRTYSGGARETQYF. CDR3 nucleotides: TGTGCCAGCAGGACCTATAGCGGGGGGGCCCGGGAGACCCAGTACTTC.

This clonotype was picked up many times. The rearrangement joins TRBV5-1 to TRBJ2-5, with D unresolved. Germline V gene data show CDR1 as SGHRS and CDR2 as YFSETQ. The CDR3 contains 15 residues. Trimming stripped 0 bases from V and 2 bases from J, with 11 bases between. The DNA of the CDR3 is TGCGCCAGCAGCTTGGCACAAAGATCACAAGAGACCCAGTACTTC. Translation: CASSLAQRSQETQYF.

Ten or more counts support this clonotype. The chain combines TRBV2 with TRBJ1-1; D unresolved. The CDR3 loop spans 12 amino acids. Per the germline V gene, CDR1 is SNHLY and CDR2 is FYNNEI. Trimming took 8 bases from V and 4 from J, leaving 11 bases between them. Here the CDR3 DNA reads TGTGCCAGCTCGGTCTTGTTCACTGAAGCTTTCTTT. This encodes CASSVLFTEAFF.

In this sample, this clonotype turned up a few times. V gene TRBV10-3 combines with J gene TRBJ1-1; D might be TRBD1 (5 bases). The CDR3 sequence is 13 residues long. The germline V gene encodes CDR1 ENHRY and CDR2 SYGVKD. Between the trimmed V and J ends, which lost 10 bases and 0 bases, there was a span of 12 bases. The CDR3 coding sequence is TGTGCCACCCAGGGCAGCCTGAACACTGAAGCTTTCTTT. It specifies CATQGSLNTEAFF.

A few counts support this clonotype. V usage is TRBV4-2 and J usage is TRBJ1-1; D gene unclear. This CDR3 is built from 14 residues. Germline CDR1 LGHNA, CDR2 YNFKEQ. Trimming left V 6 bases short and J 2 bases short, with 13 bases between. For the CDR3, the DNA is TGTGCCAGCAGGACACAGCGACCCAACACTGAAGCTTTCTTT. Translating gives CASRTQRPNTEAFF.

A few counts support this clonotype. The chain combines TRBV5-1 with TRBJ1-2; D remains unclear. Germline CDR1 is SGHRS and CDR2 is YFSETQ. V lost 4 bases and J lost 4, with 14 bases in between. The CDR3 has 14 residues. The CDR3 loop reads CASSPLEGLYGYTF. The CDR3 DNA sequence: TGCGCCAGCAGCCCCCTCGAAGGGCTCTATGGCTACACCTTC.

This chain links TRBV5-6 with TRBJ2-1; 10 nucleotides line up with TRBD2. The CDR3 totals 15 residues. The V gene's germline CDR1 is SGHDT and CDR2 YYEEEE. V shed 5 bases, J shed 2 bases, and the junction held 4 bases outside the gene matches. The CDR3 DNA reads as TGTGCCAGCAGATCGAGCGGGAGGGCCTACAATGAGCAGTTCTTC. Encoded protein: CASRSSGRAYNEQFF.

V gene TRBV7-9 combines with J gene TRBJ2-3; TRBD1 might be the D (5 bases). Trimming shortened V by 4 bases and J by 6 bases, and 29 bases separated the two germline ends. The germline V gene has CDR1 SEHNR and CDR2 FQNEAQ (reference sequence). The CDR3 spans 19 residues. The CDR3 sequence: CASSSSRLRVGAYDDTQYF. CDR3 DNA: TGTGCCAGCAGCTCCTCACGGCTTCGGGTAGGGGCCTACGACGATACGCAGTATTTT.

The chain is built from TRBV7-9 and TRBJ1-6; a weak D match, TRBD1 (5 bases). V lost 5 bases, J lost 10 bases, and 15 bases lay in between. This CDR3 region has 14 residues. The germline CDR1 and CDR2 sequences are SEHNR and FQNEAQ (reference sequence). CDR3 loop: CASSVSGRGSPLHF. In DNA form, the CDR3 reads TGTGCCAGCAGCGTAAGCGGCCGGGGGTCACCCCTCCACTTT.

The CDR3 nucleotides read TGTGCCAGCAGGGGACAGGGCCACAATGAGCAGTTCTTC. It is translated as CASRGQGHNEQFF. This rearrangement joins TRBV2 to TRBJ2-1, with TRBD1 identical over 9 bases. V dropped 6 bases and J dropped 5; count of bases not matched to a gene: 2. The CDR3 has 13 amino acids. Germline V CDR1 and CDR2: SNHLY, FYNNEI. The entire variable domain, with the rest obtained from reference TRBV2 and TRBJ2-1, is as follows: EPEVTQTPSHQVTQMGQEVILRCVPISNHLYFYWYRQILGQKVEFLVSFYNNEISEKSEIFDDQFSVERPDGSNFTLKIRSTKLEDSAMYFCASRGQGHNEQFFGPGTRLTVL.

In this sample, this clonotype turned up a few times. This chain links TRBV5-5 with TRBJ1-2; D perhaps matches TRBD1 (5 bases). Germline lookup yields CDR1 SGHKS and CDR2 YYEKEE (reference sequence). CDR3 length equals 15 residues. V shed 0 bases and J shed 3 bases, with 12 bases lying between them. The CDR3 here is CASSLGQGRDYGYTF. The CDR3 DNA reads TGTGCCAGCAGCTTGGGGCAGGGTCGGGACTATGGCTACACCTTC.

This clonotype was recorded a few times. This chain joins TRBV12-3 or TRBV12-4 and TRBJ2-3, with D perhaps matching TRBD1 (6 bases). The CDR3 has 16 amino acids. Trimming took 6 bases from V and 2 from J, leaving 18 bases between them. Written as DNA, the CDR3 is TGTGCCAGCAGCCGAACCGGGACATCCTACACAGATACGCAGTATTTT. Amino acids: CASSRTGTSYTDTQYF.

The V gene is TRBV7-9, the J gene TRBJ2-3, with 7 positions matching TRBD1. Germline V CDR1 and CDR2: SEHNR, FQNEAQ (reference sequence). The CDR3 sequence is 16 residues long. Trimming took 5 bases from V and 1 from J; bases not matched to a gene: 9. CDR3 in amino acids: CASSVATGSGTDTQYF. The CDR3 DNA is TGTGCCAGCAGCGTCGCGACAGGGTCGGGCACAGATACGCAGTATTTT. Supplemented by reference TRBV7-9 and TRBJ2-3, the full variable domain reads DTGVSQNPRHKITKRGQNVTFRCDPISEHNRLYWYRQTLGQGPEFLTYFQNEAQLEKSRLLSDRFSAERPKGSFSTLEIQRTEQGDSAMYLCASSVATGSGTDTQYFGPGTRLTVL.

This clonotype was seen many times. The rearrangement joins TRBV6-5 to TRBJ2-3; D might be TRBD1 or TRBD2, each matching 5 bases. The CDR3 is made up of 14 amino acids. V was shortened by 2 bases and J by 5 bases, with 11 bases between the two germline ends. Germline V gene data show CDR1 as MNHEY and CDR2 as SVGAGI. DNA of the CDR3: TGTGCCAGCAGTTACCGGGACCCCGTAGATACGCAGTATTTT. It codes for CASSYRDPVDTQYF.

The CDR3 DNA reads TGTGCCAGCAGTGAAACCCCTCGGACAGGGTACAATGAGCAGTTCTTC. Translated: CASSETPRTGYNEQFF. J is TRBJ2-1 and V is TRBV25-1; the match to TRBD1 covers 8 bases. This CDR3 comprises 16 residues. The trim removed 2 bases at V and 4 bases at J, leaving 7 bases unmatched. Germline-derived CDR1 and CDR2 are MGHDK and SYGVNS.

There are a few counts of this clonotype. In DNA form, the CDR3 reads TGTGCCAGCAGGTCTTGGACAGAGCACTTTGAAGCTTTCTTT. It encodes CASRSWTEHFEAFF. This rearrangement joins TRBV7-2 to TRBJ1-1; perhaps TRBD1 as D (6 bases). The V end was cut by 6 bases, the J end by 7 bases, with 18 bases between. CDR3 length: 14 residues. Germline lookup yields CDR1 SGHTA and CDR2 FQGNSA.

The chain employs TRBV14 and TRBJ1-2; unclear D gene. CDR3 length: 13 amino acids. Trimming stripped 4 bases from V and 4 bases from J, with 10 bases between. Per germline, CDR1 SGHDN and CDR2 FVKESK. This CDR3 reads CASSPWALYGYTF. CDR3 in DNA: TGTGCCAGCAGCCCCTGGGCGCTCTATGGCTACACCTTC.

The V and J genes are TRBV5-1 and TRBJ2-1, with TRBD2 identical over 8 bases. The germline gives CDR1 SGHRS, CDR2 YFSETQ. With 2 bases clipped from V and 8 bases from J, the junction kept 9 bases outside the gene matches. The CDR3 consists of 15 residues. The CDR3 here is CASSLTASGRYEQFF. As DNA, the CDR3 is TGCGCCAGCAGCTTAACGGCTAGCGGGCGGTATGAGCAGTTCTTC.

This clonotype was observed a handful of times. The V gene is TRBV5-5, the J gene TRBJ2-3, with 8 bases that match TRBD2. The J segment lost 3 bases and the V segment lost 7 bases, leaving 10 bases of the junction unmatched. Germline values: CDR1 SGHKS, CDR2 YYEKEE (reference sequence). This CDR3 region has 15 residues. The CDR3 is CASGLTGGPTDTQYF. As DNA, the CDR3 is TGTGCCAGCGGCCTAACGGGGGGGCCGACAGATACGCAGTATTTT.

This clonotype was seen a handful of times. The chain couples TRBV27 to TRBJ2-3; D remains unclear. Germline CDR1 MNHEY, CDR2 SMNVEV (reference sequence). Trimming removed 6 bases at V and 1 base at J, with 17 bases between. CDR3 length: 16 residues. CDR3 sequence: CASSTAGRRGTDTQYF. The CDR3 DNA reads as TGTGCCAGCAGCACAGCCGGCAGGAGAGGCACAGATACGCAGTATTTT.

The rearrangement uses TRBV5-5 and TRBJ2-7; D remains ambiguous. Trimming took 3 bases from V and 1 from J, leaving 8 bases between them. Germline V gives CDR1 SGHKS, CDR2 YYEKEE (reference sequence). The CDR3 extends over 13 amino acids. CDR3 in amino acids: CASSYRESYEQYF. CDR3 DNA: TGTGCCAGCAGCTACCGCGAGTCCTACGAGCAGTACTTC.

Many counts were recorded for this clonotype. The rearrangement links TRBV20-1 to TRBJ1-2; TRBD1 agrees at 9 bases. Trimming removed 3 bases from V and 7 bases from J; junction bases left unmatched: 6. The CDR3 is 13 residues long. CDR1 is DFQATT, CDR2 SNEGSKA, per germline (reference sequence). CDR3 protein: CSASPTGGSGYTF. The CDR3 nucleotides are TGCAGTGCTAGTCCGACAGGGGGTAGTGGCTACACCTTC.

This clonotype was observed at least ten times. The J gene is TRBJ2-1, the V gene TRBV12-3 or TRBV12-4, with TRBD1 matching 8 bases. After removal of 3 bases from V and 9 bases from J, the junction contained 7 bases not matched to a gene. CDR3 size: 14 residues. Here the CDR3 DNA reads TGTGCCAGCAGTTTTTACCAGGGGGCAAGTGAGCAGTTCTTC. It specifies CASSFYQGASEQFF.

The chain joins TRBV12-3 or TRBV12-4 to TRBJ1-1, with a possible D match to TRBD1 (5 bases). This CDR3 has 14 residues. Trimming left V 5 bases short and J 1 base short, with 11 bases between. The CDR3 DNA reads as TGTGCCAGCAGTCGGGCAGGGTCGAACACTGAAGCTTTCTTT. Protein sequence: CASSRAGSNTEAFF.

This clonotype showed up many times. This chain connects TRBV27 to TRBJ2-1; D is unresolved. CDR3 length: 14 amino acids. V was cut by 10 bases and J by 2 bases, with 15 bases left in between. Looked up from germline, CDR1 is MNHEY and CDR2 is SMNVEV (reference sequence). CDR3 sequence reads: CAIQKGATYNEQFF. The CDR3 DNA sequence: TGTGCCATCCAGAAGGGCGCTACCTACAATGAGCAGTTCTTC.